Below are 9 T cell receptor beta chains sequenced from a single sample in a study of blood T cell repertoires in COVID-19. The method was immunoSEQ multiplex PCR; TCRdb's version includes in-frame clones alone and lacks a portion of them. Seen here are tens of thousands of clones, 78% observed once, and the top ten hold roughly 6.7%. Sequencing input: peripheral blood. These receptors all stem from a man in his 70s with COVID-19, enrolled during active disease.

J is TRBJ2-5 and V is TRBV28, with 8 bases fitting TRBD1. J gave up 5 bases and V 6 bases, and 5 bases lay outside the gene matches. The CDR3 has 13 residues. Germline V gives CDR1 MDHEN, CDR2 SYDVKM. The CDR3, as DNA: TGTGCCAGCAGATCAGGGGGCATCGAGACCCAGTACTTC. This gives the protein CASRSGGIETQYF.

This sequence joins TRBV5-1 and TRBJ1-1; 9 nucleotides line up with TRBD1. This CDR3 comprises 15 residues. Germline CDR1 reads SGHRS; CDR2 reads YFSETQ. The V segment lost 3 bases and the J segment 5 bases; nucleotides outside the gene matches: 8. CDR3 residues: CASSSRTGAGTEAFF. The DNA of the CDR3 is TGCGCCAGCAGCTCCCGGACAGGGGCTGGGACTGAAGCTTTCTTT.

The chain employs TRBV10-3 and TRBJ2-3; 8 bases agree with TRBD1. J lost 0 bases, V lost 6 bases, and 5 bases had no gene match. The CDR3 is 15 amino acids. Germline assignment: CDR1 ENHRY and CDR2 SYGVKD. CDR3 in DNA: TGTGCCATCAGGCCGGGACAGGTCAGCACAGATACGCAGTATTTT. Translating gives CAIRPGQVSTDTQYF.

CDR3 amino acids: CASSSDPQGGTNQPQHF. CDR3 in DNA: TGTGCCAGCAGTTCAGATCCTCAAGGGGGTACCAATCAGCCCCAGCATTTT. The chain couples TRBV6-2 or TRBV6-3 to TRBJ1-5, with a tentative D call TRBD1 (6 bases). Trimming removed 4 bases from V and 3 bases from J, with 19 bases in between. The germline V gene has CDR1 MNHEY and CDR2 SVGEGT. The CDR3 sequence is 17 residues long.

The rearrangement uses TRBV6-5 and TRBJ2-6; possible D gene TRBD2, 6 bases. V lost 6 bases and J 0 bases, leaving 9 bases between the germline ends. The CDR3 has 15 amino acids. The germline CDR1 and CDR2 sequences are MNHEY and SVGAGI. The CDR3 here is CASRSGGSGANVLTF. In DNA form, the CDR3 reads TGTGCCAGCAGGTCCGGGGGCTCTGGGGCCAACGTCCTGACTTTC.

The rearrangement joins TRBV27 to TRBJ2-7; TRBD1 agrees at 8 bases. This CDR3 has 13 amino acids. CDR1 MNHEY and CDR2 SMNVEV come from the germline V gene (reference sequence). The J segment lost 5 bases and the V segment lost 6 bases, leaving 6 bases of the junction unmatched. The DNA for the CDR3 is TGTGCCAGCAGCGTGACAGGGGCCAACGAGCAGTACTTC. Translation gives CASSVTGANEQYF.

CDR3 sequence (DNA): TGTGCCAGCAGTGGGGTTCCACAGGGGGGCTATGGCTACACCTTC. This translates into CASSGVPQGGYGYTF. The chain recombines TRBV6-6 with TRBJ1-2; TRBD1 agrees at 8 bases. Germline-derived CDR1 and CDR2 are MNHNY and SVGAGI (reference sequence). The CDR3 is 15 amino acids. Trimming removed 5 bases from V and 4 bases from J; junction bases left unmatched: 9.

The V and J genes are TRBV19 and TRBJ1-1, with 9 positions matching TRBD1. This CDR3 has 17 amino acids. The J segment lost 4 bases and the V segment lost 5 bases, leaving 14 bases of the junction unmatched. Germline values: CDR1 LNHDA, CDR2 SQIVND (reference sequence). The DNA of the CDR3 is TGTGCCAGTAGTCCCGCCTCCGGGACAGGGTGGTCCACTGAAGCTTTCTTT. Translating gives CASSPASGTGWSTEAFF.

This clone was seen once. V and J are TRBV9 and TRBJ2-7; 12 bases fit TRBD1. The CDR3 is 17 amino acids. J gave up 6 bases and V 0 bases, and 10 bases lay outside the gene matches. Germline V gene data show CDR1 as SGDLS and CDR2 as YYNGEE. The CDR3 region is CASSVALPGQGASEQYF. CDR3 in DNA: TGTGCCAGCAGCGTAGCCCTACCGGGACAGGGGGCAAGCGAGCAGTACTTC.